Following are 12 T cell receptor beta chains from one sample sequenced in a study of blood T cell repertoires in COVID-19. Assay: immunoSEQ multiplex PCR; the TCRdb copy retains only in-frame clones and omits some. The sample has 55,000 to 65,000 clones, about four fifths seen once. Sequencing used peripheral blood. The receptors were gathered from an elderly woman with acute or convalescent COVID-19.

The chain employs TRBV7-3 and TRBJ2-7, with 8 bases lining up with TRBD2. The CDR3 covers 15 residues. V lost 2 bases and J lost 2; bases outside the gene matches: 5. Looked up from germline, CDR1 is SGHTA and CDR2 is FQGTGA. The CDR3 sequence: CASSLQAGGAYEQYF. CDR3 bases: TGTGCCAGCAGCTTACAGGCGGGAGGAGCCTACGAGCAGTACTTC.

The chain employs TRBV5-1 and TRBJ2-7; D possibly corresponds to TRBD1 (5 bases). Germline V gives CDR1 SGHRS, CDR2 YFSETQ. Trimming pared 0 bases from V and 6 bases from J, leaving 10 bases between. This CDR3 has 13 amino acids. Here the CDR3 reads CASSLGQKVEQYF. Here the CDR3 DNA reads TGCGCCAGCAGCTTGGGACAGAAAGTCGAGCAGTACTTC.

This clone has only one observation. V is TRBV6-2 or TRBV6-3 and J is TRBJ1-5; 7 nucleotides line up with TRBD1. Germline loops: CDR1 MNHEY, CDR2 SVGEGT. V lost 5 bases, J lost 0 bases, and 19 bases stayed unmatched. CDR3 length: 20 amino acids. CDR3 loop: CASSLALTGTLFNSNQPQHF. DNA for the CDR3: TGTGCCAGCAGTCTCGCGTTGACAGGGACGCTTTTTAATAGCAATCAGCCCCAGCATTTT.

V and J are TRBV5-1 and TRBJ2-7; 10 bases align to TRBD1. CDR3 length: 14 amino acids. V gave up 3 bases and J gave up 6 bases; unmatched junction bases: 6. The germline V gene has CDR1 SGHRS and CDR2 YFSETQ. In nucleotides, the CDR3 is TGCGCCAGCAGCTCCCCGGGACAGGGGTTCGAGCAGTACTTC. As protein: CASSSPGQGFEQYF.

In DNA, the CDR3 is TGCGCCAGCAGCCCATTGACAGTCGATGAGCAGTTCTTC. Its protein product is CASSPLTVDEQFF. The chain carries TRBV5-1 and TRBJ2-1; maybe TRBD1 (5 bases). Germline CDR1 reads SGHRS; CDR2 reads YFSETQ. The CDR3 runs 13 residues. V lost 4 bases to trimming and J lost 8 bases, with 13 bases between them.

This chain uses TRBV5-5 with TRBJ1-3, with a possible D match to TRBD1 (5 bases). The CDR3 loop spans 14 amino acids. Looked up from germline, CDR1 is SGHKS and CDR2 is YYEKEE (reference sequence). V was shortened by 3 bases and J by 4 bases, with 11 bases between the two germline ends. The CDR3 coding sequence is TGTGCCAGCAGCTACGGACAATCGGGAAACACCATATATTTT. Encoded protein: CASSYGQSGNTIYF.

The chain joins TRBV5-4 to TRBJ2-1, with 12 bases identical to TRBD2. The CDR3 is 15 amino acids. Trimming removed 0 bases from V and 10 bases from J; junction bases left unmatched: 5. Germline values: CDR1 SGHNT, CDR2 YYREEE (reference sequence). The CDR3 sequence is CASSLGLAGAGEQFF. CDR3 bases: TGTGCCAGCAGCTTGGGACTAGCGGGGGCCGGGGAGCAGTTCTTC. Drawing the rest from reference TRBV5-4 and TRBJ2-1, the complete variable domain is ETGVTQSPTHLIKTRGQQVTLRCSSQSGHNTVSWYQQALGQGPQFIFQYYREEENGRGNFPPRFSGLQFPNYSSELNVNALELDDSALYLCASSLGLAGAGEQFFGPGTRLTVL.

This clone has more than one count but fewer than ten. This chain's CDR3 is CASSFLDRQGIGSPLHF. DNA for the CDR3: TGTGCCAGCAGTTTTTTAGACCGACAGGGGATAGGTTCACCCCTCCACTTT. The rearrangement links TRBV27 to TRBJ1-6; 8 bases are a match to TRBD1. J lost 9 bases, V lost 3 bases, and 13 bases had no gene match. Germline V lookup: CDR1 MNHEY, CDR2 SMNVEV (reference sequence). The CDR3 is 17 amino acids.

The chain uses TRBV9 and TRBJ2-5; possibly TRBD2 for D (10 bases). V lost 2 bases and J lost 1, with 30 bases in between. The CDR3 is made up of 21 amino acids. CDR1 is SGDLS and CDR2 is YYNGEE in the germline V gene. In DNA, the CDR3 is TGTGCCAGCAGCGTTAGGTCGGCGACAGGGGGAAGCGGGAGGGCCCAAGAGACCCAGTACTTC. Translating gives CASSVRSATGGSGRAQETQYF.

This chain connects TRBV7-2 to TRBJ2-7; 9 bases align to TRBD1. Germline V gene lookup returns CDR1 SGHTA and CDR2 FQGNSA. The ends lost 0 bases at V and 2 bases at J; junction bases unmatched: 2. This CDR3 region has 15 residues. CDR3 in amino acids: CASSLAGTGTYEQYF. The CDR3 bases are TGTGCCAGCAGCTTAGCGGGGACAGGGACCTACGAGCAGTACTTC.

CDR3 loop: CASSLGNRGPGYGYTF. The DNA of the CDR3 is TGCGCCAGCAGCTTGGGTAACAGGGGGCCGGGCTATGGCTACACCTTC. J is TRBJ1-2 and V is TRBV5-1, with 9 nucleotides matching TRBD1. The CDR3 contains 16 residues. V lost 0 bases, J lost 4 bases, and 7 bases stayed unmatched. CDR1 and CDR2 (germline): SGHRS, YFSETQ. Full variable domain (outside the CDR3, taken from reference TRBV5-1 and TRBJ1-2): KAGVTQTPRYLIKTRGQQVTLSCSPISGHRSVSWYQQTPGQGLQFLFEYFSETQRNKGNFPGRFSGRQFSNSRSEMNVSTLELGDSALYLCASSLGNRGPGYGYTFGSGTRLTVV.

The chain links TRBV6-5 to TRBJ2-5; 7 bases align to TRBD1. J was trimmed by 7 bases and V by 5 bases; bases with no gene match: 10. Germline loops: CDR1 MNHEY, CDR2 SVGAGI. The CDR3 is made up of 14 amino acids. CDR3 protein: CASSQTDRAVTQYF. CDR3 bases: TGTGCCAGCAGTCAAACTGACAGGGCGGTGACCCAGTACTTC.